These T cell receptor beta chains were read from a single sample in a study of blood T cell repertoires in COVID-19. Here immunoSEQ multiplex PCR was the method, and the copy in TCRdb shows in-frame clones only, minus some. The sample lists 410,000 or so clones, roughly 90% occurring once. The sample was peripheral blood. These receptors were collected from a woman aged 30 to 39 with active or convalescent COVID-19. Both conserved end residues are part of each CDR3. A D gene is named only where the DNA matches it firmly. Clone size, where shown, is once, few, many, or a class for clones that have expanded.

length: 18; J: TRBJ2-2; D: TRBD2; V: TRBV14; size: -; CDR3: CASSHLLAGVPNTGELFF; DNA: TGTGCCAGCAGCCACTTACTAGCGGGGGTACCGAACACCGGGGAGCTGTTTTTT
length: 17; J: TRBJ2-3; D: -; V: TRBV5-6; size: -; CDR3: CASSFEVGAGSADTQYF; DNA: TGTGCCAGCAGCTTCGAAGTTGGAGCGGGTAGCGCAGATACGCAGTATTTT
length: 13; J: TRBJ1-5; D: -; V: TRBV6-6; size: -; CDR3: CASTEHLNQPQHF; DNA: TGTGCCAGCACGGAGCATCTCAATCAGCCCCAGCATTTT
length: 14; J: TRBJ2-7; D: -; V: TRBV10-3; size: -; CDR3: CAISEPDRTYEQYF; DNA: TGTGCCATCAGTGAGCCGGACAGAACCTACGAGCAGTACTTC
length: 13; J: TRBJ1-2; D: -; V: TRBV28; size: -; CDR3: CASSPDSNYGYTF; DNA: TGTGCCAGCAGTCCCGACAGTAACTATGGCTACACCTTC
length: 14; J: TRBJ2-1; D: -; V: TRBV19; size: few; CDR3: CASSMNPQYNEQFF; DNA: TGTGCCAGTAGTATGAACCCGCAGTACAATGAGCAGTTCTTC
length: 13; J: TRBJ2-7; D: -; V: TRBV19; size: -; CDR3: CASSIGLPSEQYF; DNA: TGTGCCAGTAGTATTGGCTTGCCTTCCGAGCAGTACTTC
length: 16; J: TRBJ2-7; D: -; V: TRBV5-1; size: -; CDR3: CASSRDETSIGYEQYF; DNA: TGCGCCAGCAGCCGCGACGAGACTAGTATAGGCTACGAGCAGTACTTC
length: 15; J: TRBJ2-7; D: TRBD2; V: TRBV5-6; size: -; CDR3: CASSLRGRYAYEQYF; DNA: TGTGCCAGCAGCTTACGCGGGAGGTACGCCTACGAGCAGTACTTC
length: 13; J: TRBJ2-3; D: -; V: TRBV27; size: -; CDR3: CASTGDSTDTQYF; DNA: TGTGCCAGCACGGGGGACAGCACAGATACGCAGTATTTT
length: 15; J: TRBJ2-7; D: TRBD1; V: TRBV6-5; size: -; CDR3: CASSRTGDSSYEQYF; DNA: TGTGCCAGCAGCCGGACAGGGGATAGCTCCTACGAGCAGTACTTC